This record looks at one T cell receptor (beta chain) sequence and its context. Its antigen remains unidentified. Base qualities are missing; no much larger clone stands one base away. CDR1 and CDR2 were assigned from the germline V gene (reference sequence) as GTSNPN and SVGIG. V and J are truncated by 2 bases and 3 bases respectively, leaving an intervening sequence of 13 bases. The CDR3 spans 15 residues, from the cysteine through the phenylalanine. Left in the record is the CDR3 DNA by itself, 45 bases read in frame from the first base. The donors were included in the validation cohort of some 120 subjects, a group kept apart from the approximately 690-subject first cohort. This record comes from a study of cytomegalovirus exposure and HLA in healthy donors (TCRdb year 2017). Looking at the study overall: The 700 or so repertoires of the first cohort and the approximately 110 validation repertoires were produced on the same platform, according to a later analysis. In addition to the first cohort of 666 subjects, a separate validation cohort of over 90 different subjects was used. High-throughput TCR immunosequencing, statistical association of individual TCRs with disease status, and machine learning were combined to predict cytomegalovirus infection status. The aim of the study was to test whether cataloging public T cell receptors could identify signatures of past pathogen exposure.

The library was generated by the immunoSEQ multiplex PCR assay. The published analysis was carried out like this. To diagnose cytomegalovirus status from the catalog of TCR beta chain sequences, a statistical classification framework was built. This is the immuneACCESS table as TCRdb keeps it, with only in-frame sequences that have V and J called. A part of the clones is gone; compared with another copy, unresolved V genes explain less than half, and the rest is unexplained. V and J calls plus clone size are reproduced from that table; the DNA served to infer D and trimming. In this sample the table shows about 110,000 clones, over 85% of which occur a single time. Of the sample, 1.5% to 2% falls within the top ten clones. Results and caveats for the whole study, not just this receptor: A later analysis lacked HLA typing for the validation cohort, so it scored co-occurrence in that cohort across all 120 repertoires. In both the original and validation cohorts, the classifier was reported to diagnose cytomegalovirus status with high specificity and sensitivity. The study gave a list of some 150 TCR beta chains associated with cytomegalovirus. While some public TCRs were present in many individuals, most TCR sequences turned up only very rarely across donors. Subsequent analysis determined that TCRs grouped into clusters in the first cohort also showed a tendency toward co-occurrence across the 90 to 150 validation repertoires, and approximately 94% of cluster scores exceeded 0. In vitro tests confirmed that a few of the cytomegalovirus-associated TCR beta chains recognize cytomegalovirus antigens. The authors suggested that the approach could potentially be generalized to other disease states and immunological phenotypes.

The sequence was collected from a woman younger than 30 in good health and CMV-seronegative. Sequencing was performed on PBMCs. The sequence is built from TRBV30 and TRBJ2-2, with a weak D call of TRBD2 (7 bases match). CDR3 protein: CAWSKGGQYTGELFF. DNA sequence: TGTGCCTGGAGTAAGGGGGGGCAATACACCGGGGAGCTGTTTTTT.